A selection of T cell receptor beta chains follows, all from one sample in a study of cytomegalovirus exposure and HLA in healthy donors. TCRdb keeps only in-frame clones here, not all; method: immunoSEQ multiplex PCR. The repertoire consists of about 150,000 clones, with more than 75% occurring once and the leading ten covering 4% to 6.5%. Input material: PBMCs. These receptors came from a woman aged 30 to 39 in good health and CMV-seronegative. The CDR3 runs from the conserved cysteine through the conserved F or W. D genes are given only for firm matches. Clone size is stated in some rows and not others, as once, few, many or a class when expanded.

d_gene: -; abundance: -; j_gene: TRBJ1-2; v_gene: TRBV5-4; CDR3aa: CASSLARTGGYTF; CDR3nt: TGTGCCAGCAGCTTGGCCCGGACTGGAGGCTACACCTTC
d_gene: TRBD2; abundance: once; j_gene: TRBJ2-3; v_gene: TRBV7-2; CDR3aa: CASSLRSSGGVRGDTQYF; CDR3nt: TGTGCCAGCAGCTTACGGTCTAGCGGGGGGGTTCGGGGAGATACGCAGTATTTT
d_gene: TRBD1; abundance: -; j_gene: TRBJ2-5; v_gene: TRBV10-3; CDR3aa: CAIAYRGDTQYF; CDR3nt: TGTGCCATCGCGTACAGGGGGGATACCCAGTACTTC
d_gene: -; abundance: -; j_gene: TRBJ2-7; v_gene: TRBV28; CDR3aa: CASSPSPRDWREQYF; CDR3nt: TGTGCCAGCAGCCCATCCCCCCGGGACTGGCGGGAGCAGTACTTC
d_gene: -; abundance: once; j_gene: TRBJ2-1; v_gene: TRBV2; CDR3aa: CASSASSYNEQFF; CDR3nt: TGTGCCAGCAGTGCGAGCTCCTACAATGAGCAGTTCTTC
d_gene: TRBD1; abundance: -; j_gene: TRBJ2-7; v_gene: TRBV18; CDR3aa: CASSPDRDPFYEQYF; CDR3nt: TGTGCCAGCTCACCTGACAGGGATCCCTTCTACGAGCAGTACTTC
d_gene: TRBD2; abundance: -; j_gene: TRBJ2-1; v_gene: TRBV19; CDR3aa: CASSISGGRALNEQFF; CDR3nt: TGTGCCAGTAGTATATCGGGCGGGAGGGCCCTAAATGAGCAGTTCTTC
d_gene: -; abundance: -; j_gene: TRBJ1-4; v_gene: TRBV6-1; CDR3aa: CASSEAGRGREKLFF; CDR3nt: TGTGCCAGCAGTGAAGCGGGGCGCGGTCGTGAAAAACTGTTTTTT
d_gene: TRBD2; abundance: once; j_gene: TRBJ2-7; v_gene: TRBV6-1; CDR3aa: CASRTGGGIPYEQYF; CDR3nt: TGTGCCAGCAGGACCGGGGGGGGTATTCCCTACGAGCAGTACTTC
d_gene: -; abundance: -; j_gene: TRBJ1-3; v_gene: TRBV5-1; CDR3aa: CASSLSPQGIPGNTIYF; CDR3nt: TGCGCCAGCAGCTTGTCCCCCCAGGGTATTCCTGGAAACACCATATATTTT
d_gene: TRBD1; abundance: -; j_gene: TRBJ2-3; v_gene: TRBV7-2; CDR3aa: CASSSTGASTDTQYF; CDR3nt: TGTGCCAGCAGCTCGACAGGGGCGAGCACAGATACGCAGTATTTT
d_gene: -; abundance: -; j_gene: TRBJ1-6; v_gene: TRBV7-2; CDR3aa: CASSTAYNSPLHF; CDR3nt: TGTGCCAGCAGCACAGCCTATAATTCACCCCTCCACTTT
d_gene: -; abundance: few; j_gene: TRBJ1-4; v_gene: TRBV5-1; CDR3aa: CASSLGGTRGEKLFF; CDR3nt: TGCGCCAGCAGCTTGGGAGGGACCAGGGGTGAAAAACTGTTTTTT
d_gene: -; abundance: -; j_gene: TRBJ1-2; v_gene: TRBV28; CDR3aa: CASSLTRVDGYTF; CDR3nt: TGTGCCAGCAGTTTAACCAGGGTGGATGGCTACACCTTC
d_gene: -; abundance: once; j_gene: TRBJ2-7; v_gene: TRBV4-1; CDR3aa: CASSQGRDSYEQYF; CDR3nt: TGCGCCAGCAGCCAAGGTAGAGACTCCTACGAGCAGTACTTC
d_gene: -; abundance: -; j_gene: TRBJ1-2; v_gene: TRBV7-8; CDR3aa: CASSLGRANYGYTF; CDR3nt: TGTGCCAGCAGCTTAGGGAGGGCCAACTATGGCTACACCTTC
d_gene: TRBD1; abundance: once; j_gene: TRBJ2-7; v_gene: TRBV19; CDR3aa: CASSPGTELYEQYF; CDR3nt: TGTGCCAGTAGCCCCGGGACAGAACTGTACGAGCAGTACTTC
d_gene: TRBD2; abundance: -; j_gene: TRBJ2-5; v_gene: TRBV4-2; CDR3aa: CASSQDPLAGTQYF; CDR3nt: TGTGCCAGCAGCCAAGATCCCCTAGCGGGGACCCAGTACTTC
d_gene: -; abundance: -; j_gene: TRBJ2-7; v_gene: TRBV19; CDR3aa: CASRRGSSYEQYF; CDR3nt: TGTGCCAGTAGAAGGGGCAGCTCCTACGAGCAGTACTTC
d_gene: TRBD1; abundance: -; j_gene: TRBJ1-1; v_gene: TRBV18; CDR3aa: CASSPPGQFMNTEAFF; CDR3nt: TGTGCCAGCTCACCCCCGGGACAGTTCATGAACACTGAAGCTTTCTTT
d_gene: -; abundance: -; j_gene: TRBJ1-1; v_gene: TRBV29-1; CDR3aa: CSVVLMTRSTEAFF; CDR3nt: TGCAGCGTTGTTTTAATGACGCGGAGCACTGAAGCTTTCTTT
d_gene: TRBD2; abundance: -; j_gene: TRBJ2-7; v_gene: TRBV7-2; CDR3aa: CASSSLAGSSYEQYF; CDR3nt: TGTGCCAGCAGCTCCCTAGCGGGGTCCTCCTACGAGCAGTACTTC
d_gene: -; abundance: -; j_gene: TRBJ1-2; v_gene: TRBV29-1; CDR3aa: CSVRDATIYGYTF; CDR3nt: TGCAGCGTTCGAGATGCCACTATCTATGGCTACACCTTC
d_gene: -; abundance: -; j_gene: TRBJ2-3; v_gene: TRBV28; CDR3aa: CASSFRRRNTDTQYF; CDR3nt: TGTGCCAGCAGTTTTAGGAGGAGGAACACAGATACGCAGTATTTT
d_gene: TRBD1; abundance: -; j_gene: TRBJ2-1; v_gene: TRBV2; CDR3aa: CASRPGTDYNEQFF; CDR3nt: TGTGCCAGCAGGCCCGGGACAGACTACAATGAGCAGTTCTTC
d_gene: -; abundance: -; j_gene: TRBJ1-5; v_gene: TRBV18; CDR3aa: CASSPTGIRNQPQHF; CDR3nt: TGTGCCAGCTCTCCCACAGGGATCCGCAATCAGCCCCAGCATTTT
d_gene: -; abundance: -; j_gene: TRBJ2-7; v_gene: TRBV6-6; CDR3aa: CASSRDFYEQYF; CDR3nt: TGTGCCAGCAGTCGGGACTTTTACGAGCAGTACTTC
d_gene: TRBD1; abundance: -; j_gene: TRBJ2-7; v_gene: TRBV29-1; CDR3aa: CSARTGIYEQYF; CDR3nt: TGCAGCGCGCGGACAGGAATCTACGAGCAGTACTTC
d_gene: TRBD1; abundance: -; j_gene: TRBJ2-7; v_gene: TRBV5-1; CDR3aa: CASRSSGTGFYEQYF; CDR3nt: TGCGCCAGCAGAAGTTCCGGGACAGGGTTCTACGAGCAGTACTTC
d_gene: -; abundance: few; j_gene: TRBJ2-3; v_gene: TRBV5-4; CDR3aa: CASSARGGSGPTDTQYF; CDR3nt: TGTGCCAGCAGCGCTAGGGGGGGTAGCGGACCCACAGATACGCAGTATTTT
d_gene: -; abundance: -; j_gene: TRBJ2-1; v_gene: TRBV5-1; CDR3aa: CASSLEVLAYDRQFF; CDR3nt: TGCGCCAGCAGCTTGGAGGTCCTAGCCTACGATCGGCAGTTCTTC
d_gene: -; abundance: -; j_gene: TRBJ2-3; v_gene: TRBV7-9; CDR3aa: CASSLTGTDTQYF; CDR3nt: TGTGCCAGCAGCTTAACTGGCACAGATACGCAGTATTTT
d_gene: TRBD1; abundance: -; j_gene: TRBJ2-5; v_gene: TRBV2; CDR3aa: CASSDQGALRSEEETQYF; CDR3nt: TGTGCCAGCAGTGACCAGGGGGCCCTACGAAGCGAGGAGGAGACCCAGTACTTC
d_gene: -; abundance: -; j_gene: TRBJ2-3; v_gene: TRBV21-1; CDR3aa: CASRTGQGATDTQYF; CDR3nt: TGTGCCAGCAGGACGGGACAGGGGGCGACAGATACGCAGTATTTT
d_gene: -; abundance: -; j_gene: TRBJ2-3; v_gene: TRBV29-1; CDR3aa: CSVRPRLAQDTQYF; CDR3nt: TGCAGCGTTAGACCGCGTCTAGCACAAGATACGCAGTATTTT
d_gene: -; abundance: -; j_gene: TRBJ2-1; v_gene: TRBV4-2; CDR3aa: CASSQDLTREEFF; CDR3nt: TGTGCCAGCAGCCAAGATCTGACTAGGGAGGAATTCTTC
d_gene: -; abundance: -; j_gene: TRBJ1-1; v_gene: TRBV19; CDR3aa: CASSELLMNTEAFF; CDR3nt: TGTGCCAGTAGTGAACTCCTGATGAACACTGAAGCTTTCTTT
d_gene: TRBD2; abundance: -; j_gene: TRBJ2-7; v_gene: TRBV7-2; CDR3aa: CASSLSVAGGLNEQYF; CDR3nt: TGTGCCAGCAGCTTATCCGTAGCGGGAGGTCTCAACGAGCAGTACTTC
d_gene: -; abundance: -; j_gene: TRBJ1-2; v_gene: TRBV4-3; CDR3aa: CASSQGLGRADYGYTF; CDR3nt: TGCGCCAGCAGCCAAGGTCTAGGCAGGGCGGACTATGGCTACACCTTC
d_gene: -; abundance: -; j_gene: TRBJ2-7; v_gene: TRBV5-6; CDR3aa: CASSLAGFYEQYF; CDR3nt: TGTGCCAGCAGCTTGGCGGGGTTCTACGAGCAGTACTTC
d_gene: TRBD1; abundance: once; j_gene: TRBJ2-7; v_gene: TRBV27; CDR3aa: CASSDLRDRTYEQYF; CDR3nt: TGTGCCAGCAGCGATCTCCGGGACAGAACCTACGAGCAGTACTTC
d_gene: -; abundance: -; j_gene: TRBJ2-1; v_gene: TRBV27; CDR3aa: CASSLDRYNEQFF; CDR3nt: TGTGCCAGCAGCCTAGACAGATACAATGAGCAGTTCTTC
d_gene: TRBD2; abundance: -; j_gene: TRBJ2-5; v_gene: TRBV10-2; CDR3aa: CASSRASGGRVGETQYF; CDR3nt: TGCGCCAGCAGTAGGGCTAGCGGGGGGAGGGTTGGAGAGACCCAGTACTTC
d_gene: -; abundance: once; j_gene: TRBJ2-2; v_gene: TRBV27; CDR3aa: CASRGSQLGELFF; CDR3nt: TGTGCCAGCAGAGGGAGTCAGCTCGGGGAGCTGTTTTTT
d_gene: -; abundance: -; j_gene: TRBJ2-1; v_gene: TRBV7-2; CDR3aa: CASSSWDSPYNEQFF; CDR3nt: TGTGCCAGCAGCTCCTGGGACTCACCATACAATGAGCAGTTCTTC
d_gene: TRBD1; abundance: -; j_gene: TRBJ1-1; v_gene: TRBV7-2; CDR3aa: CASSLDPRDRGRWGEAFF; CDR3nt: TGTGCCAGCAGCCTAGACCCCCGGGACAGGGGGCGCTGGGGTGAAGCTTTCTTT
d_gene: -; abundance: -; j_gene: TRBJ2-7; v_gene: TRBV27; CDR3aa: CASSLFQGGTYEQYF; CDR3nt: TGTGCCAGCAGTTTATTTCAGGGGGGAACCTACGAGCAGTACTTC
d_gene: TRBD2; abundance: -; j_gene: TRBJ2-2; v_gene: TRBV28; CDR3aa: CASSLTPTSVTGELFF; CDR3nt: TGTGCCAGCAGTTTAACCCCAACTAGCGTCACCGGGGAGCTGTTTTTT
d_gene: -; abundance: -; j_gene: TRBJ2-3; v_gene: TRBV29-1; CDR3aa: CSVEQGSDTQYF; CDR3nt: TGCAGCGTTGAACAGGGGTCAGATACGCAGTATTTT
d_gene: -; abundance: -; j_gene: TRBJ2-5; v_gene: TRBV7-2; CDR3aa: CASSPFGQGMETQYF; CDR3nt: TGTGCCAGCAGCCCTTTTGGGCAGGGAATGGAGACCCAGTACTTC
d_gene: -; abundance: -; j_gene: TRBJ2-7; v_gene: TRBV28; CDR3aa: CASSFRGNLRYEQYF; CDR3nt: TGTGCCAGCAGTTTTCGGGGGAACTTACGCTACGAGCAGTACTTC
d_gene: -; abundance: -; j_gene: TRBJ2-1; v_gene: TRBV7-9; CDR3aa: CASSLSPRSEQFF; CDR3nt: TGTGCCAGCAGCTTATCCCCGAGGAGTGAGCAGTTCTTC
d_gene: TRBD2; abundance: once; j_gene: TRBJ2-7; v_gene: TRBV4-1; CDR3aa: CASSRFSGTAYEQYF; CDR3nt: TGCGCCAGCAGCCGGTTTAGCGGGACGGCCTACGAGCAGTACTTC